The T cell receptor (beta chain) under discussion was sequenced for a study of T-cell reconstitution after alpha-beta-depleted transplantation in children (dated by TCRdb to the mid-2010s). Broadly, across the study: Using TCR repertoire profiling, the study quantitatively followed how T-cell immune reconstitution unfolded in children after TCRalphabeta/CD19-depleted allogeneic hematopoietic cell transplantation.

To prepare the library, PCR was applied. Instrument on record: Illumina HiSeq 2500. TCR libraries were prepared with molecular barcoding, using unique molecular identifiers to normalize TCRbeta repertoire quantification. TCRdb handled the public reads itself, with Q25 trimming in fastp and clone calling in MiXCR, and kept productive beta chains. Records with the same CDR3 protein are collapsed into one entry carrying the most frequent genes and DNA. For this sample there are fewer than 500,000 distinct CDR3 sequences; about 40% appear just once. Around a quarter of the sample lies in the top ten. The treatment or condition tag for this specimen amounts to: allogeneic hematopoietic cell transplantation with graft depleted of TCRalphabeta T cells and CD19 B cells. The children who served as transplant recipients had been given grafts of TCRalphabeta/CD19-depleted allogeneic hematopoietic cells. Note on this clonotype: Its antigen target is currently unknown. It has no much larger one-base neighbor in the sample; base qualities were not kept.

Looking up the germline V gene yields CDR1 SQVTM and CDR2 ANQGSEA. Its CDR3 holds 12 amino acids, cysteine through phenylalanine. The read is trimmed to its CDR3 DNA, 36 bases read in frame from base 1. Relative to germline, V is missing 7 bases and J is missing 6 bases, with 2 bases of the junction outside any gene match. Study-wide findings and limitations: Apparently early alphabetaT-cell count recovery about two months after transplant reportedly relied on only several hundred rapidly expanded clones derived from non-depleted graft cells. In some patients, the high TCRbeta diversity seen at day 60 was put down to recipient T cells and intrathymic progenitors that had survived conditioning. Hyperexpanded clone frequencies declined over subsequent months; after one year, T-cell counts and TCRbeta diversity were mostly attributed to newly produced T cells.

The source of this sequence is a girl aged 2-9 years with aplastic anemia, due to receive a stem cell transplant. Sequencing was performed on PBMCs, taken before TCRalphabeta/CD19-depleted stem cell transplant. The sequence links TRBV29-1 to TRBJ2-2; TRBD2 fits 10 bases in the junction. The CDR3 region has the sequence CSAGLAAGELFF. The nucleotide sequence reads as follows: TGCAGCGCTGGACTAGCGGCCGGGGAGCTGTTTTTT.